This TCR beta chain was observed in a study of blood T cells in healthy people across ages. Using a J-beta primer mix together with a sample-barcoded 5' primer, a second PCR was run for roughly 7 to 11 cycles. A single record per CDR3 protein comes from TCRdb applying MiXCR to the 5' RACE reads. Of about 540,000 distinct CDR3 sequences in the sample, under 30% were seen once. The donors, healthy Caucasians from Russia, were aged 6 to 90. The germline V gene has CDR1 MDHEN and CDR2 SYDVKM. This CDR3 has 14 amino acids. Trimming took 3 bases from V and 5 from J, leaving 12 bases between them. The same sample was also used in a study of T cells of mothers and their children. That report adds: Each donor was one of three healthy Caucasian mothers or one of their six children. Per 15 ul, 1.5 ug of RNA was used, with all extracted RNA going into cDNA synthesis.

The TCR originated in a boy between 10 and 17 years old in good health. The V gene is TRBV28, the J gene TRBJ2-3; D remains unclear. Sequenced: blood. CDR3 region: CASSLLLGGDTQYF. CDR3 in DNA: TGTGCCAGCAGTTTGCTCCTCGGTGGAGATACGCAGTATTTT.